This T cell receptor (beta chain) was recorded in a study of T-cell reconstitution after alpha-beta-depleted transplantation in children. Regarding the study as a whole: Some patients' high day-60 TCRbeta diversity was traced to surviving recipient T cells and thymic progenitors. Where alpha-beta T cells came from about two months after transplant was reportedly several hundred expanded graft clones. Diversity and T-cell counts at one year after transplant derived mostly from new T cells.

Unique molecular identifiers were incorporated when the TCRbeta library was constructed. TCRdb reprocessed the PCR reads via MiXCR and lists one record per CDR3 protein. The sample includes 120,000 or so distinct CDR3 sequences, roughly 23% seen only once; the top ten take about 10%. As for this clonotype: Its antigen is as yet unknown.

Germline CDR1 reads DFQATT; CDR2 reads SNEGSKA (reference sequence). V lost 0 bases and J lost 11, with 13 bases in between. CDR3 length equals 12 residues. The specimen was PBMCs, mostly from graft donor cells, collected 180 days after TCRalphabeta/CD19-depleted stem cell transplant. This chain links TRBV20-1 with TRBJ1-1; D remains ambiguous. The source is a male patient between 2 and 15 years old who had a stem cell transplant for chronic granulomatous disease, so the T cells may come from the graft donor. The CDR3 bases are TGCAGTGCTAGAGATAAAAGAGGGAGGGCTTTCTTT. This codes for CSARDKRGRAFF.